The rows below give T cell receptor beta chains drawn from one sample of a study of spatial heterogeneity in lung cancer. MiXCR was run by TCRdb on the 5' RACE reads, yielding one entry per CDR3 protein. The repertoire holds tens of thousands of distinct CDR3 sequences, with roughly an eighth as singletons. The material sequenced was PBMCs, taken at surgery. Receptors were obtained from a male donor with early-stage non-small cell lung cancer. Both conserved end residues are part of each CDR3. The order of the fields is clone size, D gene, V gene, J gene, CDR3 protein, CDR3 DNA. D genes are given only for firm matches. Clone size appears in some rows only: once, few, many, or a class for an expanded clone.

size: few; D: NA; V: TRBV7-9; J: TRBJ2-1; CDR3: CASSSKNEQFF; DNA: TGTGCCAGCAGCTCTAAAAATGAGCAGTTCTTC
size: NA; D: TRBD1; V: TRBV20-1; J: TRBJ2-7; CDR3: CSAKGAGGAGSYEQYF; DNA: TGCAGTGCCAAAGGAGCAGGGGGCGCGGGGTCCTACGAGCAGTACTTC
size: once; D: NA; V: TRBV5-6; J: TRBJ2-2; CDR3: CASSLRSGWNGELFF; DNA: TGTGCCAGCAGCCTGAGATCAGGATGGAACGGGGAGCTGTTTTTT
size: few; D: TRBD2; V: TRBV7-8; J: TRBJ2-1; CDR3: CASSLVSSGSNEQFF; DNA: TGTGCCAGCAGCTTAGTTTCCAGCGGGAGTAATGAGCAGTTCTTC
size: many; D: TRBD1; V: TRBV15; J: TRBJ1-5; CDR3: CATSTTGGEPQHF; DNA: TGTGCCACCAGCACAACAGGGGGGGAGCCCCAGCATTTT
size: few; D: TRBD2; V: TRBV5-5; J: TRBJ2-2; CDR3: CASSGRDGEPNTGELFF; DNA: TGTGCCAGCAGCGGGAGGGACGGTGAGCCGAACACCGGGGAGCTGTTTTTT
size: NA; D: NA; V: TRBV12-5; J: TRBJ1-2; CDR3: CASGLANFRQPRDYGYTF; DNA: TGTGCTAGTGGTTTGGCAAATTTCCGACAACCCCGGGACTATGGCTACACCTTC
size: few; D: TRBD1; V: TRBV12-3/TRBV12-4; J: TRBJ1-1; CDR3: CASTRDRLNTEAFF; DNA: TGTGCCAGCACCCGGGACAGGTTGAACACTGAAGCTTTCTTT
size: many; D: TRBD2; V: TRBV9; J: TRBJ2-7; CDR3: CASSFGLAEPYEQYF; DNA: TGTGCCAGCAGCTTCGGACTAGCGGAGCCCTACGAGCAGTACTTC
size: NA; D: NA; V: TRBV7-8; J: TRBJ2-1; CDR3: CASSLADRRNYNEQFF; DNA: TGTGCCAGCAGCTTAGCGGACAGAAGGAACTACAATGAGCAGTTCTTC
size: many; D: TRBD1; V: TRBV10-3; J: TRBJ2-3; CDR3: CAISRDRSTDTQYF; DNA: TGTGCCATCAGCCGGGACAGGTCGACAGATACGCAGTATTTT
size: many; D: NA; V: TRBV27; J: TRBJ2-5; CDR3: CASSLARQETQYF; DNA: TGTGCCAGCAGTTTGGCTCGCCAGGAGACCCAGTACTTC